This TCR beta chain was identified in a study of blood T cell repertoires in COVID-19. In the study overall: Cohort 3 donors were reported recovered after two negative PCRs, clearance, or symptom resolution. Specimens from acute and convalescent COVID-19 originated in the United States, Italy and Spain.

In regard to this clone: The sample holds other DNA sequences that translate to the same CDR3.

The CDR3 is 12 residues long. The V end was cut by 5 bases, the J end by 3 bases, with 8 bases between. Looked up from germline, CDR1 is SNHLY and CDR2 is FYNNEI. Participants reported their clinical history, and cohort assignment relied on those reports. In the original analysis: Reference gene primer amplification yielded estimated nucleated cell counts. Repertoires were generated with immunoSEQ multiplex PCR, while TCRdb's copy carries only in-frame clones and drops some. V, J and clone size are those of that table, while D and trimming were read from the DNA. Among hundreds of thousands of clones listed, around 87% were seen once.

The V call is TRBV2, the J call TRBJ2-7; D is undetermined. The specimen was PBMCs or T cells enriched from blood (not recorded which). This sequence was found in a man aged 40-50 years in a cohort exposed to, infected with or recovered from COVID-19 (not recorded which). This chain's CDR3 is CASSSGSYEQYF. The CDR3 DNA follows: TGTGCCAGCAGTTCGGGTAGCTACGAGCAGTACTTC.